Following are 5 T cell receptor beta chains from one sample sequenced in a study of blood T cell repertoires in COVID-19. Repertoires were generated with immunoSEQ multiplex PCR, while TCRdb's copy carries only in-frame clones and drops some. In the table there are roughly 220,000 clones, around 89% of which are singletons. Sequenced: PBMCs or T cells enriched from blood (not recorded which). These receptor sequences come from a woman in her late teens or twenties in a cohort exposed to, infected with or recovered from COVID-19 (not recorded which).

This chain links TRBV19 with TRBJ1-6; the match to TRBD1 covers 7 bases. This CDR3 has 16 residues. Germline CDR1 reads LNHDA; CDR2 reads SQIVND (reference sequence). The J segment lost 2 bases and the V segment lost 8 bases, leaving 9 bases of the junction unmatched. CDR3 residues: CASQIRGTAYNSPLHF. In DNA, the CDR3 is TGTGCCAGTCAGATCCGGGGGACAGCCTATAATTCACCCCTCCACTTT.

This clone was observed a handful of times. Relative to the germline gene, one junction end is altered; a read error may explain this. The chain couples TRBV24-1 to TRBJ2-3, with 7 bases identical to TRBD1. Germline V gene data show CDR1 as KGHDR and CDR2 as SFDVKD. This CDR3 has 19 residues. CDR3 nucleotides: TGTGCCACCAGTGGAATGGGCAGGGGGAACTTTGGGGGCACGGATACGCAGTATTTT. This encodes CATSGMGRGNFGGTDTQYF.

The J gene is TRBJ2-1, the V gene TRBV4-2; D unresolved. CDR1 is LGHNA, CDR2 YNFKEQ, per germline. The CDR3 totals 16 residues. Trimming cost V 1 base and J 2 bases, with 12 bases left between them. In nucleotides, the CDR3 is TGTGCCAGCAGCCAAGCAAGTAGCCCACCCTACAATGAGCAGTTCTTC. Translation: CASSQASSPPYNEQFF.

Here the CDR3 reads CASRRTLGTGNEKLFF. The CDR3 coding sequence is TGTGCCAGCAGACGTACCCTGGGTACAGGAAATGAAAAACTGTTTTTT. J is TRBJ1-4 and V is TRBV27, with D perhaps TRBD1 (5 bases). V gave up 6 bases and J gave up 5 bases, with 19 bases separating them. The CDR3 is made up of 16 amino acids. The V gene's germline CDR1 is MNHEY and CDR2 SMNVEV (reference sequence).

V usage is TRBV15 and J usage is TRBJ2-2; a possible D gene is TRBD2 (5 bases). Germline V gene lookup returns CDR1 LNHNV and CDR2 YYDKDF (reference sequence). The V end was cut by 1 base, the J end by 5 bases, with 23 bases between. The CDR3 is made up of 19 amino acids. The CDR3 coding sequence is TGTGCCACCAGCAGAGGGGCCGAGGGTTCTGGGCGACGGACCGGGGAGCTGTTTTTT. Its translation is CATSRGAEGSGRRTGELFF. The whole variable domain, remainder taken from reference TRBV15 and TRBJ2-2, is DAMVIQNPRYQVTQFGKPVTLSCSQTLNHNVMYWYQQKSSQAPKLLFHYYDKDFNNEADTPDNFQSRRPNTSFCFLDIRSPGLGDTAMYLCATSRGAEGSGRRTGELFFGEGSRLTVL.